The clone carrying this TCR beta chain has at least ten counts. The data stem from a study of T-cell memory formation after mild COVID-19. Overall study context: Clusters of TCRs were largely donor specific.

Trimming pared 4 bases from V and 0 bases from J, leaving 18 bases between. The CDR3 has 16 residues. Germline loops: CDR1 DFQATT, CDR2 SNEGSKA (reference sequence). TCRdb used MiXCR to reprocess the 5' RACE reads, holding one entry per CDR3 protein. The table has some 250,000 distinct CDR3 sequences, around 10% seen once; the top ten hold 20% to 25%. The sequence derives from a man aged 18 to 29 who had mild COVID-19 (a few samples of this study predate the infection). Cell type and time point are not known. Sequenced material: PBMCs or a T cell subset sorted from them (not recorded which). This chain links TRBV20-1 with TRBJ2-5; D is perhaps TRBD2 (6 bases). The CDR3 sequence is CSATRTSRTYQETQYF. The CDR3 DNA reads TGCAGTGCTACCCGTACTAGCAGGACGTACCAAGAGACCCAGTACTTC.